Given below is one T cell receptor beta chain in context. Its antigen target is currently unknown. At one boundary the junction diverges from the germline segment, which might be a read error. Sequences SSHAT (CDR1) and FNYEAQ (CDR2) are obtained from the germline V gene (reference sequence). Taken from cysteine to phenylalanine, the CDR3 has 14 residues. The sequence is cut down to CDR3 DNA, 42 bases in frame from base 1. The library was obtained by the immunoSEQ multiplex PCR assay. The multiplex PCR relied on a mix of 60 forward primers for TCR Vbeta segments and 13 reverse primers for TCR Jbeta segments. The CDR3 region of rearranged TCR beta genes was amplified from genomic DNA by a multiplex PCR assay. On the Illumina HiSeq System, the amplified TCR beta libraries were sequenced as 87-base-pair reads. In the authors' own workflow: A later analysis counted 75 million to 100 million unique TCR beta chains across the 550 to 750 repertoires, and some 12 million of these chains were shared by at least two donors. To remove PCR and sequencing errors, raw reads were error-corrected and collapsed into unique sequences using a nearest-neighbor algorithm that merged closely related sequences. V, D and J gene segments were assigned by aligning CDR3 sequences to IMGT reference sequences. Each retained sequence needed at least a six-nucleotide match to both a V gene segment and a J gene segment. A rearrangement was called productive if the CDR3 had no stop codons and remained in frame with V and J, and every other rearrangement was called non-productive. Following IMGT convention, CDR3 was defined as the stretch from the second conserved V-encoded cysteine up to the conserved J-encoded phenylalanine. Sequences without an unambiguous match to a single V gene segment were excluded from the earlier analysis of about 630 of the donors. In an earlier analysis of roughly 600 of the donors, a V segment was called functional when productive rearrangements were above 56.7%, and segregating when the standard deviation between donors exceeded 5%. A statistical classification framework was developed to diagnose cytomegalovirus status using the catalog of TCR beta chain sequences. In a later analysis, V and J genes were assigned by comparing TCR nucleotide sequences against IMGT/GENE-DB human TR gene sequences. A later analysis assigned CDR3 sequences and most-parsimonious VDJ recombination scenarios with the TCRdist pipeline. In a later analysis, each TCR beta chain was defined by its CDR3 amino acid sequence together with its V-gene family, and reads lacking a unique V-gene family were excluded. In a later analysis, 450 to 600 highly shared, low-generation-probability nucleotide sequences were removed to address suspected cross-contamination and a sequencing artifact. In a later analysis, a clonal expansion index was calculated for each public chain from normalized within-repertoire ranks of inferred template counts. A later analysis computed generation probabilities with a VDJ recombination model fitted to out-of-frame rearrangements, and checked the results against IGoR. In a later analysis, TCR-TCR, TCR-HLA and TCR-CMV co-occurrence was scored with hypergeometric tests, and a repertoire-size bias correction was applied to TCR pairs. To estimate false discovery rates, a later analysis permuted the HLA or CMV assignments 20 times. In a later analysis, co-occurring TCRs were grouped using DBSCAN, and TCRdist sequence similarity was added for clustering within HLA-allele-positive subsets. For co-occurrence clustering, repertoires with fewer than 30,000 or more than 120,000 public chains were excluded, along with five repertoires with anomalous nucleotide sharing. Here the immuneACCESS table is served through TCRdb, limited to in-frame sequences with V and J called. Missing clones are a known gap in these copies; in checked studies unresolved V genes cover under half, and the rest lacks a known reason. The V and J calls and clone size come from that table; D and trimming were worked out from the DNA. This sample is represented by approximately 150,000 clones; 72% of them were singletons. The ten largest clones take up roughly 2.5% of the sample.

The cohort consisted of 650 to 700 healthy bone marrow donors. At the time of sampling, all cohort members were nominally healthy, though unrecorded immune exposures were likely present. Of the 600 or so cohort members, roughly 290 had a positive CMV serostatus and approximately 400 had a negative one, while no CMV serostatus was recorded for the donor. A peripheral blood sample was provided by each donor, and peripheral blood mononuclear cells were used for TCR beta sequencing. The Qiagen DNeasy Blood Extraction Kit was used to extract genomic DNA from the blood cell samples. The data were obtained in a study of cytomegalovirus exposure and HLA in healthy donors (dated by TCRdb to the late 2010s). For the study in its entirety: In an earlier analysis of 587 of the donors, 276 Gb of sequence data and just under 120 million unique TCR beta sequences from approximately 180 million T cells were reported. In addition to the first cohort of around 670 subjects, a separate validation cohort of approximately 130 different subjects was used. An early release that covered about 640 HLA-typed donors contained approximately 300 gigabases of sequencing data and 75 million to 100 million unique TCR sequences. Among 398 genotyped donors of the cohort, an average of about 220,000 unique TCR beta nucleotide sequences was sequenced per donor, of which about 18% were non-productive. Donor age, sex, ethnicity and CMV serostatus were collected together with the repertoire data. All discovery cohort repertoires had been generated using a single sequencing platform. High-throughput TCR immunosequencing, statistical association of individual TCRs with disease status, and machine learning were combined to predict cytomegalovirus infection status. Of the roughly 400 genotyped donors, 65% to 90% were placed in the genetic ancestry cluster associated with self-reported Caucasian donors. The study aimed to test whether cataloging public T cell receptors could reveal signatures of past pathogen exposure. Because of strong linkage in the cohort, roughly five DR-DQ haplotypes were treated as single units for association and clustering. The number of typed donors differed by locus: roughly 629-640 for A, B, C, DRB1 and DQB1; 500 to 550 for DQA1; roughly 600 for DPA1; and around 490 for DPB1. The study profiled the T cell repertoires of hundreds of subjects by immunosequencing and related them to cytomegalovirus serostatus. To study patterns of TCR occurrence, a later analysis re-analyzed previously published TCR beta repertoires from 600 to 750 donors and added high-resolution HLA genotyping. An earlier analysis of several hundred of the donors applied high-throughput TCR beta sequencing to assess whether each TCR beta V gene segment acted as functional or pseudogenic. Class I and class II HLA loci were covered by the typing at four-digit resolution. A later genetic analysis used genome-wide SNP genotypes for about 65% of the 666 donors, treating that subset as a discovery cohort. Rather than drawing on any new phenotypic data, the later analysis identified candidate immune exposures from TCR beta sequences and the way those sequences occurred across donors. Results and caveats for the whole study, not just this receptor: CMV serostatus was the only immune exposure information available for the cohort. When HLA alleles, especially DR and DQ, strongly co-occurred, TCR associations were difficult to assign to individual alleles. An association between a missense DCLRE1C variant and V-gene and J-gene trimming of TCR beta chains was found in a later genetic analysis and replicated in an independent cohort. A cluster of highly shared sequence variants was judged likely to be a technical artifact of the sequencing pipeline. A further reported finding was that TCR beta sequences accurately predicted the HLA-A and HLA-B alleles for most subjects in the first cohort. A later analysis associated about 17,000 TCR beta sequences with specific HLA alleles at a false discovery rate of 0.05. A few of the identified cytomegalovirus-associated TCR beta chains were confirmed in vitro to be specific for cytomegalovirus antigens. Several of the top co-occurrence clusters appeared to be linked to parvovirus B19, influenza, CMV and Epstein-Barr virus, according to a later analysis. Broadly in line with IMGT annotations, most TCR beta V segments showed up in productive rearrangements about 87% or about 30% of the time in an earlier analysis of 587 of the donors. According to the authors, the approach could potentially be generalized to other disease states and immunological phenotypes. Some IMGT-functional V segments, including TRBV6-2 and TRBV6-3, could not be told apart with the 87-base-pair reads, so those segments were excluded. The study listed approximately 150 TCR beta chains as associated with cytomegalovirus. The cohort was sequenced for TCR beta chains only, and without alpha or paired-chain data the features that could be detected were limited. Cytomegalovirus status was reported to be diagnosed by the classifier with high specificity and sensitivity in both the original and validation cohorts. Correlated functional status among segregating V segments might reflect linkage disequilibrium, but an unknown experimental factor could not be ruled out. In a later analysis, most CMV-associated TCR beta chains were found to appear HLA-restricted, with HLA associations seemingly driven largely by CMV exposure. Sequencing depth was assumed to be roughly uniform across donors in the presence/absence analyses, though that assumption may not hold. Because counts were too low, about 17 rarely observed V segments, including chromosome 9 orphons, were excluded from the earlier analysis of under 650 of the donors. Compared with the roughly 600-donor mean, donors in an Asian-associated ancestry cluster had fewer N-insertions in productive TCRs, according to a later genetic analysis. In a later analysis, the rate of TCR association differed among HLA loci, with DRB1 alleles having the most associated TCRs and HLA-C alleles having the fewest. In a later analysis, HLA-associated TCR beta chains were found to be more clonally expanded and to have lower generation probabilities than equally common non-associated chains. While some public TCRs were present in many individuals, most TCR sequences turned up only very rarely across donors. Because HLA typing was missing for some donors at each locus, association tests included only the typed subset.

The TCR was taken from a human donor in good health. The sequenced sample consisted of PBMCs. The V and J genes are TRBV7-7 and TRBJ2-1; possibly the D gene is TRBD2, per 5 matching bases. The DNA is TGTGCTAGCAGCTTTGGACGGGAAAACAATGAGCAGTTCTTC. This gives the protein CASSFGRENNEQFF.